Each of the 27 T cell receptor beta chains below was sequenced from the same sample in a study of blood T cell repertoires in COVID-19. Some clones are missing from TCRdb's copy, which holds only in-frame ones; the method was immunoSEQ multiplex PCR. Of roughly 300,000 clones listed, around 83% are singletons. Material: peripheral blood. The receptor set was obtained from a woman aged 50 to 65 with acute or convalescent COVID-19.

This clone was observed a handful of times. V gene TRBV20-1 combines with J gene TRBJ2-7, with 7 bases matching TRBD2. In germline, CDR1 is DFQATT, CDR2 SNEGSKA (reference sequence). V shed 3 bases, J shed 3 bases, and the junction held 11 bases outside the gene matches. This CDR3 spans 15 amino acids. CDR3 DNA: TGCAGTGCTAGTGATCCTAGCGGAGTAAACTACGAGCAGTACTTC. Protein: CSASDPSGVNYEQYF.

This chain joins TRBV18 and TRBJ1-3; D is uncertain. Trimming pared 2 bases from V and 0 bases from J, leaving 11 bases between. Germline V gives CDR1 KGHSH, CDR2 LQKENI. The CDR3 sequence is 16 residues long. The CDR3 coding sequence is TGTGCCAGCTCACCATCGCAGACACTCTCTGGAAACACCATATATTTT. Protein: CASSPSQTLSGNTIYF.

The chain is built from TRBV9 and TRBJ1-6, with a weak D call TRBD1 (5 bases). This CDR3 region has 15 residues. Germline V lookup: CDR1 SGDLS, CDR2 YYNGEE. Trimming took off 6 bases at V and 7 bases at J, with 17 bases between the two ends. The DNA for the CDR3 is TGTGCCAGCACCGCAATGGCTGGGGCGAATTCACCCCTCCACTTT. Protein product: CASTAMAGANSPLHF.

The chain carries TRBV4-1 and TRBJ1-5; the D is unclear. V was trimmed by 3 bases and J by 8 bases, leaving 17 bases between them. CDR3 size: 15 residues. Looked up from germline, CDR1 is MGHRA and CDR2 is YSYEKL. CDR3 in amino acids: CASSQVTGALEPQHF. CDR3 in DNA: TGCGCCAGCAGCCAGGTGACGGGAGCCCTTGAGCCCCAGCATTTT.

The chain links TRBV30 to TRBJ2-5, with no clear D. Trimming removed 0 bases from V and 1 base from J, with 6 bases in between. Germline CDR1 reads GTSNPN; CDR2 reads SVGIG (reference sequence). The CDR3 runs 13 residues. The CDR3 sequence: CAWSVLGQETQYF. The CDR3 DNA follows: TGTGCCTGGAGTGTACTCGGCCAAGAGACCCAGTACTTC.

The V and J genes are TRBV19 and TRBJ2-7, with TRBD2 identical over 10 bases. The CDR3 contains 16 residues. With V trimmed by 7 bases and J by 0 bases, 9 bases remained unmatched. Germline lookup yields CDR1 LNHDA and CDR2 SQIVND (reference sequence). CDR3 DNA: TGTGCCAGTATGGGGAGGGCTAGCGGGAGCTCCTACGAGCAGTACTTC. Translating it yields CASMGRASGSSYEQYF.

The CDR3 loop is CASSLSGSGNQPQHF. CDR3 sequence (DNA): TGTGCCAGCAGCTTAAGTGGTTCGGGCAATCAGCCCCAGCATTTT. The rearrangement links TRBV7-2 to TRBJ1-5; no reliable D call. The CDR3 covers 15 residues. V was pared by 2 bases and J by 2 bases, with 10 bases between. Germline values: CDR1 SGHTA, CDR2 FQGNSA.

The chain recombines TRBV19 with TRBJ1-5; possibly TRBD1 for D (5 bases). CDR3 length: 14 residues. Per germline, CDR1 LNHDA and CDR2 SQIVND (reference sequence). V was clipped by 4 bases and J by 5 bases, with 12 bases between them. CDR3 sequence: CASSRPQGDQPQHF. The CDR3 DNA sequence: TGTGCCAGTAGTAGGCCCCAGGGTGATCAGCCCCAGCATTTT.

CDR3 in amino acids: CSVENPRVNTEAFF. As DNA, the CDR3 is TGCAGCGTTGAAAACCCACGGGTAAACACTGAAGCTTTCTTT. J is TRBJ1-1 and V is TRBV29-1, with D hard to call. Germline V gives CDR1 SQVTM, CDR2 ANQGSEA. Trimming stripped 2 bases from V and 2 bases from J, with 12 bases between. The CDR3 length is 14 residues.

V is TRBV6-6 and J is TRBJ2-5; 10 bases map to TRBD2. Looked up from germline, CDR1 is MNHNY and CDR2 is SVGAGI (reference sequence). J was trimmed by 1 base and V by 4 bases; bases with no gene match: 6. This CDR3 is 16 amino acids long. CDR3: CASSLAGLAAQETQYF. CDR3 coding DNA: TGTGCCAGCAGTTTAGCAGGACTAGCGGCCCAAGAGACCCAGTACTTC.

DNA of the CDR3: TGTGCCAGCAGTTATTCGACAGGGACTCTGAACACTGAAGCTTTCTTT. It yields the protein CASSYSTGTLNTEAFF. This chain joins TRBV6-2 or TRBV6-3 and TRBJ1-1, with TRBD1 matching over 7 bases. Germline V CDR1 and CDR2: MNHEY, SVGEGT. V shed 3 bases and J 0 bases; nucleotides not matched to a gene: 7. The CDR3 extends over 16 amino acids.

This rearrangement joins TRBV5-4 to TRBJ2-6, with unresolved D. Germline V gene lookup returns CDR1 SGHNT and CDR2 YYREEE (reference sequence). The CDR3 has 16 residues. Between the trimmed V and J ends, which lost 4 bases and 0 bases, there was a span of 11 bases. CDR3 DNA: TGTGCCAGCAGCGGGCCCTCTATCTCTGGGGCCAACGTCCTGACTTTC. This encodes CASSGPSISGANVLTF.

The chain uses TRBV18 and TRBJ1-5; D is undetermined. Trimming removed 1 base at V and 5 bases at J, with 6 bases between. The germline V gene encodes CDR1 KGHSH and CDR2 LQKENI. The CDR3 runs 13 residues. CDR3 in DNA: TGTGCCAGCTCACCACACAATGATCAGCCCCAGCATTTT. Its translation: CASSPHNDQPQHF.

The V and J genes are TRBV10-3 and TRBJ1-1, with TRBD1 as a possible D gene (5 bases). Germline CDR1 reads ENHRY; CDR2 reads SYGVKD. The CDR3 has 13 residues. V dropped 4 bases and J dropped 8 bases, with 14 bases sitting between them. The CDR3 nucleotides are TGTGCCATCAGTGGCAACAGCCGGGGGGAAGCTTTCTTT. Protein sequence: CAISGNSRGEAFF.

V usage is TRBV6-5 and J usage is TRBJ1-1, with D possibly being TRBD1 (5 bases). V shed 4 bases and J shed 2 bases, with 8 bases lying between them. The CDR3 covers 13 residues. CDR1 is MNHEY, CDR2 SVGAGI, per germline. In nucleotides, the CDR3 is TGTGCCAGCAGTTGGGACTCTAACACTGAAGCTTTCTTT. It codes for CASSWDSNTEAFF.

This clone was found once. The V gene is TRBV2, the J gene TRBJ1-5, with D possibly being TRBD1 (5 bases). Germline V gene lookup returns CDR1 SNHLY and CDR2 FYNNEI. Trimming removed 9 bases at V and 5 bases at J, with 11 bases between. This CDR3 region has 12 residues. The CDR3 spells CASNSGDQPQHF. The CDR3, as DNA: TGTGCCAGTAACTCGGGGGATCAGCCCCAGCATTTT.

This chain joins TRBV5-5 and TRBJ2-3; D not resolved. CDR1 and CDR2 (germline): SGHKS, YYEKEE (reference sequence). Trimming stripped 4 bases from V and 0 bases from J, with 12 bases between. The CDR3 sequence is 15 residues long. DNA of the CDR3: TGTGCCAGCAGCCGACTCGCTACTAGCACAGATACGCAGTATTTT. Translation: CASSRLATSTDTQYF.

This rearrangement joins TRBV5-6 to TRBJ2-7, with 10 bases lining up with TRBD2. Looked up from germline, CDR1 is SGHDT and CDR2 is YYEEEE. The CDR3 has 14 amino acids. The V and J ends lost 0 bases and 6 bases, in that order; junction bases with no gene match: 3. The CDR3 DNA sequence: TGTGCCAGCAGCTTGGCACTAGCGGGAAGCGAGCAGTACTTC. It is translated as CASSLALAGSEQYF.

This clone came up a few times. V is TRBV19 and J is TRBJ1-1; D unresolved. The CDR3 sequence is 13 residues long. The germline CDR1 and CDR2 sequences are LNHDA and SQIVND (reference sequence). Trimming pared 8 bases from V and 0 bases from J, leaving 10 bases between. CDR3 sequence reads: CASSQFMNTEAFF. The CDR3 nucleotides are TGTGCCAGTTCACAGTTCATGAACACTGAAGCTTTCTTT.

V gene TRBV13 combines with J gene TRBJ1-2, with 7 positions matching TRBD1. Germline CDR1 is PRHDT and CDR2 is FYEKMQ (reference sequence). With V trimmed by 5 bases and J by 3 bases, 6 bases remained unmatched. The CDR3 extends over 14 amino acids. This chain's CDR3 is CASSVGQVDYGYTF. The CDR3 coding sequence is TGTGCCAGCAGCGTCGGACAGGTGGACTATGGCTACACCTTC.

This clone has a handful of counts. V is TRBV6-1 and J is TRBJ1-6, with D tentatively TRBD1 (6 bases). From germline, CDR1 is MNHNS and CDR2 SASEGT. With 6 bases removed from V and 8 bases from J, the gap between germline ends came to 14 bases. CDR3 length equals 14 residues. The CDR3 DNA sequence: TGTGCCAGCAGCTTCCAGGGGACCGATTCACCCCTCCACTTT. Its translation: CASSFQGTDSPLHF.

V gene TRBV7-8 combines with J gene TRBJ2-1, with D perhaps TRBD2 (6 bases). V lost 2 bases, J lost 6 bases, and 14 bases lay in between. This CDR3 region has 15 residues. CDR1 and CDR2 (germline): SGHVS, FQNEAQ. The CDR3, as DNA: TGTGCCAGCAGCTTACTCAGGGACTTGCCCAATGAGCAGTTCTTC. This codes for CASSLLRDLPNEQFF. Full variable domain (outside the CDR3, taken from reference TRBV7-8 and TRBJ2-1): GAGVSQSPRYKVAKRGQDVALRCDPISGHVSLFWYQQALGQGPEFLTYFQNEAQLDKSGLPSDRFFAERPEGSVSTLKIQRTQQEDSAVYLCASSLLRDLPNEQFFGPGTRLTVL.

The genes are TRBV2 and TRBJ2-3; the D gene is possibly TRBD1 (6 bases). The CDR3 length is 14 residues. The germline gives CDR1 SNHLY, CDR2 FYNNEI. Trimming pared 4 bases from V and 2 bases from J, leaving 10 bases between. CDR3 sequence reads: CASSVGTLTDTQYF. CDR3 in DNA: TGTGCCAGCAGTGTGGGGACACTCACAGATACGCAGTATTTT.

The CDR3 bases are TGCAGCGTTGGAATGGCAGGGAACTATGGCTACACCTTC. Residues: CSVGMAGNYGYTF. V usage is TRBV29-1 and J usage is TRBJ1-2; possible D gene TRBD1, 5 bases. Deletions cut 4 bases from V and 2 bases from J, with 11 bases between. The CDR3 spans 13 residues. Germline V lookup: CDR1 SQVTM, CDR2 ANQGSEA. Complete variable domain (other parts from reference TRBV29-1 and TRBJ1-2): SAVISQKPSRDICQRGTSLTIQCQVDSQVTMMFWYRQQPGQSLTLIATANQGSEATYESGFVIDKFPISRPNLTFSTLTVSNMSPEDSSIYLCSVGMAGNYGYTFGSGTRLTVV.

The genes are TRBV7-2 and TRBJ2-6; D is unclear. CDR3 length: 15 amino acids. The V gene's germline CDR1 is SGHTA and CDR2 FQGNSA. V lost 3 bases to trimming and J lost 1 base, with 7 bases between them. CDR3 DNA: TGTGCCAGCAGCTTGAGGTTATCTGGGGCCAACGTCCTGACTTTC. Protein sequence: CASSLRLSGANVLTF.

For this clone: The junction shows a germline mismatch at one end, possibly a read error. The chain combines TRBV5-5 with TRBJ1-4, with D possibly TRBD1 on 6 matching bases. Germline lookup yields CDR1 SGHKS and CDR2 YYEKEE (reference sequence). The CDR3 consists of 16 residues. CDR3 coding DNA: TGTGCCAGCAGCTTGGGGGCAGGGGCAACTAATCAAAAACTGTTTTTT. It is translated as CASSLGAGATNQKLFF.

V is TRBV6-2 or TRBV6-3 and J is TRBJ2-7; 13 nucleotides align to TRBD2. V lost 6 bases, J lost 6 bases, and 8 bases stayed unmatched. This CDR3 is 15 amino acids long. The V gene's germline CDR1 is MNHEY and CDR2 SVGEGT. CDR3 region: CASSHWTSGRGEQYF. The CDR3, as DNA: TGTGCCAGCAGCCACTGGACTAGCGGGAGAGGCGAGCAGTACTTC.